The clone carrying this TCR beta chain has just a few counts. The same CDR3 is also encoded by other DNA sequences in this sample. The sample is drawn from a study of CD8+ T cells in alopecia areata. About the research overall: Patients in the treated group were given tofacitinib by mouth, 5 to 10 mg twice a day.

Investigators isolated RNA and reverse transcribed it into cDNA to act as the sequencing template. Only in-frame clones appear in the TCRdb table, and some are missing; sequencing was by immunoSEQ multiplex PCR. The repertoire holds 80,000 to 100,000 clones, 40% to 45% seen once, with 0.75% to 0.8% in the top ten. The ends were cut back, 7 bases at V and 5 bases at J, with 6 bases in the middle. The CDR3 is 9 residues long. In germline, CDR1 is DFQATT, CDR2 SNEGSKA (reference sequence). This sequence originates from a human donor with alopecia areata. The chain couples TRBV20-1 to TRBJ2-7, with no clear D. Sequenced: CD4+ T cells sorted from blood. The CDR3 region is CSVGDEQYF. CDR3 nucleotide sequence: TGCAGTGTAGGAGACGAGCAGTACTTC.